Below, 32 T cell receptor beta chains from the same sample are listed, as sequenced in a study of identical twins. TCRdb re-analysed the 5' RACE reads in MiXCR, keeping a single row per CDR3 protein. The table includes fewer than 550,000 distinct CDR3 sequences, roughly 15% detected once. The same specimen was also included in a second study, on yellow fever vaccine responses in identical twins.

Sequencing was carried out using CD4+ T cells sorted from blood. Receptor source: a woman under 30 in good health.

The V gene is TRBV29-1, the J gene TRBJ2-1; no clear D. The V gene's germline CDR1 is SQVTM and CDR2 ANQGSEA. The CDR3 is 13 amino acids. V was trimmed by 7 bases and J by 4 bases, leaving 14 bases between them. DNA of the CDR3: TGCAGCGCCCCTAGGGTCCAATACAATGAGCAGTTCTTC. It specifies CSAPRVQYNEQFF.

This clonotype showed up just a few times. This chain connects TRBV7-9 to TRBJ2-5; D not certain. The CDR3 loop spans 14 amino acids. The germline V gene encodes CDR1 SEHNR and CDR2 FQNEAQ (reference sequence). V lost 1 base and J lost 5, with 11 bases in between. The CDR3 bases are TGTGCCAGCAGCTTAGAAGGGATGGTGGAGACCCAGTACTTC. The encoded protein is CASSLEGMVETQYF.

This clonotype has more than one count but fewer than ten. This chain uses TRBV15 with TRBJ2-7, with D possibly TRBD1 on 6 matching bases. Germline V CDR1 and CDR2: LNHNV, YYDKDF (reference sequence). V was clipped by 3 bases and J by 2 bases, with 11 bases between them. This CDR3 has 14 amino acids. The CDR3 loop is CATSRETGTYEQYF. Here the CDR3 DNA reads TGTGCCACCAGCAGGGAGACAGGCACCTACGAGCAGTACTTC.

In its sample, this clonotype was seen a few times. The rearrangement links TRBV14 to TRBJ1-1; possible D gene TRBD1, 5 bases. Deletions cut 1 base from V and 5 bases from J, with 20 bases between. Germline V gene data show CDR1 as SGHDN and CDR2 as FVKESK. The CDR3 length is 17 residues. The CDR3 DNA reads as TGTGCCAGCAGCCAAGCTCGCGGGGGTATCAGACCGACTGAAGCTTTCTTT. Its protein is CASSQARGGIRPTEAFF.

The chain has TRBV7-7 and TRBJ2-1; 16 bases align to TRBD2. V dropped 5 bases and J dropped 7; count of bases not matched to a gene: 5. In germline, CDR1 is SSHAT, CDR2 FNYEAQ (reference sequence). The CDR3 consists of 16 residues. The DNA of the CDR3 is TGTGCCAGCAGCACGGGACTAGCGGGGGGGCAGAATGAGCAGTTCTTC. Translated, it gives CASSTGLAGGQNEQFF. Variable domain in full (rest from reference TRBV7-7 and TRBJ2-1): GAGVSQSPRYKVTKRGQDVTLRCDPISSHATLYWYQQALGQGPEFLTYFNYEAQPDKSGLPSDRFSAERPEGSISTLTIQRTEQRDSAMYRCASSTGLAGGQNEQFFGPGTRLTVL.

The sample holds a few counts of this clonotype. The V gene is TRBV10-3, the J gene TRBJ2-1; 7 nucleotides line up with TRBD1. Germline V lookup: CDR1 ENHRY, CDR2 SYGVKD. V gave up 2 bases and J gave up 9 bases; unmatched junction bases: 7. The CDR3 is 14 amino acids. The CDR3 region has the DNA TGTGCCATCAGTGAGATGGACAGGTTGAGTGAGCAGTTCTTC. It is translated as CAISEMDRLSEQFF.

The gene calls are TRBV7-2 and TRBJ2-2; either TRBD1 or TRBD2 may fit D (5 bases each). Germline V gene data show CDR1 as SGHTA and CDR2 as FQGNSA. This CDR3 contains 15 residues. Trimming pared 1 base from V and 3 bases from J, leaving 9 bases between. CDR3 in amino acids: CASSLDGADTGELFF. The CDR3 region has the DNA TGTGCCAGCAGCTTAGACGGGGCAGACACCGGGGAGCTGTTTTTT.

The genes are TRBV12-3 or TRBV12-4 and TRBJ1-3; weak D call: TRBD1 (6 bases). V gave up 5 bases and J gave up 3 bases, with 14 bases separating them. The CDR3 spans 15 residues. As DNA, the CDR3 is TGTGCCAGCAGTCCGCAACAGGGTTATGGAAACACCATATATTTT. This translates into CASSPQQGYGNTIYF.

This clonotype was counted a few times. CDR3 residues: CASSGVRVETQYF. DNA for the CDR3: TGTGCCAGCAGTGGTGTCAGGGTGGAGACCCAGTACTTC. The chain has TRBV2 and TRBJ2-5; D might be TRBD1 (5 bases). The CDR3 is 13 amino acids. Germline-derived CDR1 and CDR2 are SNHLY and FYNNEI. V was shortened by 4 bases and J by 5 bases, with 11 bases between the two germline ends.

This clonotype was seen ten or more times. CDR3 nucleotide sequence: TGCGCCAGCAGCTTGGCGGGGAAGGAGGGCTACACCTTC. Its protein is CASSLAGKEGYTF. The rearrangement joins TRBV5-1 to TRBJ1-2; no clear D. The germline V and J ends were trimmed by 0 bases and 8 bases, with 11 bases remaining between them. CDR1 and CDR2 from the germline V gene are SGHRS and YFSETQ. This CDR3 is 13 amino acids long.

This clonotype was detected a few times. The rearrangement uses TRBV6-5 and TRBJ2-3; possibly TRBD2 for D (5 bases). The CDR3 contains 14 residues. Trimming took off 0 bases at V and 2 bases at J, with 6 bases between the two ends. Germline V gene data show CDR1 as MNHEY and CDR2 as SVGAGI. The CDR3 protein is CASSYSGVTDTQYF. CDR3 coding DNA: TGTGCCAGCAGTTACTCCGGGGTCACAGATACGCAGTATTTT.

This chain connects TRBV3-1 to TRBJ2-1; TRBD2 aligns across 8 bases. V shed 0 bases, J shed 12 bases, and the junction held 16 bases outside the gene matches. CDR1 and CDR2 from the germline V gene are LGHDT and YNNKEL (reference sequence). The CDR3 loop spans 17 amino acids. The CDR3 DNA sequence: TGTGCCAGCAGCCAAGATCACATGACTAGCGAACCCTTCGTGCAGTTCTTC. Encoded protein: CASSQDHMTSEPFVQFF.

The table lists this clonotype with many counts. The rearrangement joins TRBV19 to TRBJ2-1; a weak D match, TRBD2 (5 bases). CDR1 is LNHDA, CDR2 SQIVND, per germline (reference sequence). The germline V and J ends were trimmed by 9 bases and 4 bases, with 13 bases remaining between them. The CDR3 runs to 13 residues. The CDR3 sequence: CASSLATYNEQFF. The CDR3 DNA reads as TGTGCCAGCAGTCTAGCTACGTACAATGAGCAGTTCTTC.

The chain employs TRBV20-1 and TRBJ2-2, with no clear D. Germline assignment: CDR1 DFQATT and CDR2 SNEGSKA (reference sequence). CDR3 length equals 13 residues. Trimming stripped 0 bases from V and 6 bases from J, with 8 bases between. The CDR3 DNA reads as TGCAGTGCTAGAGATCTCAGGTCCGGGGAGCTGTTTTTT. As protein: CSARDLRSGELFF.

The gene calls are TRBV6-1 and TRBJ1-5; no clear D. In germline, CDR1 is MNHNS, CDR2 SASEGT. V lost 7 bases, J lost 0 bases, and 16 bases lay in between. The CDR3 extends over 16 amino acids. The CDR3 region is CASNKEAGYSNQPQHF. DNA for the CDR3: TGTGCCAGCAACAAGGAGGCTGGCTATAGCAATCAGCCCCAGCATTTT.

The chain joins TRBV7-6 to TRBJ2-2; tentative D call: TRBD2 (7 bases). CDR3 size: 16 residues. Trimming took 1 base from V and 2 from J, leaving 11 bases between them. Germline CDR1 and CDR2: SGHVS and FNYEAQ. DNA for the CDR3: TGTGCCAGCAGCTTAGAAGGGGGGGAAAACACCGGGGAGCTGTTTTTT. This codes for CASSLEGGENTGELFF.

This clonotype appeared many times. The chain couples TRBV4-1 to TRBJ1-3, with D uncertain. Trimming took off 4 bases at V and 0 bases at J, with 13 bases between the two ends. The germline gives CDR1 MGHRA, CDR2 YSYEKL. The CDR3 length is 16 residues. The CDR3 bases are TGCGCCAGCAGCCCTGGAAGTCTAAACTCTGGAAACACCATATATTTT. This codes for CASSPGSLNSGNTIYF.

J is TRBJ2-1 and V is TRBV29-1; 8 bases line up with TRBD1. The CDR3 totals 15 residues. The germline V gene encodes CDR1 SQVTM and CDR2 ANQGSEA. V was clipped by 7 bases and J by 4 bases; unmatched bases: 12. In DNA, the CDR3 is TGCAGCGCGGCCGTGACAGGGGCCTATTACAATGAGCAGTTCTTC. This gives the protein CSAAVTGAYYNEQFF.

V gene TRBV15 combines with J gene TRBJ2-3; TRBD2 is a possible D gene (7 bases). V was cut by 1 base and J by 2 bases, with 19 bases left in between. Germline loops: CDR1 LNHNV, CDR2 YYDKDF (reference sequence). This CDR3 comprises 18 residues. This CDR3 is CATSRAGGWEGTTDTQYF. The DNA for the CDR3 is TGTGCCACCAGCAGAGCGGGGGGCTGGGAAGGGACCACAGATACGCAGTATTTT.

This clonotype was counted many times. This chain uses TRBV6-5 with TRBJ1-2; 8 bases line up with TRBD1. J gave up 7 bases and V 0 bases, and 7 bases lay outside the gene matches. The CDR3 extends over 15 amino acids. The V gene's germline CDR1 is MNHEY and CDR2 SVGAGI. The CDR3 DNA is TGTGCCAGCAGTTACTCCAGGACAGGGAGTGGTGGCTACACCTTC. This codes for CASSYSRTGSGGYTF.

The chain combines TRBV7-3 with TRBJ2-3; D uncertain. Germline-derived CDR1 and CDR2 are SGHTA and FQGTGA. V was pared by 3 bases and J by 6 bases, with 10 bases between. The CDR3 covers 13 residues. The CDR3 DNA sequence: TGTGCCAGCAGCTTCTCGTTGGGGGATACGCAGTATTTT. This encodes CASSFSLGDTQYF.

This clonotype has a handful of counts. CDR3 amino acids: CASTEPRVTGELFF. Written as DNA, the CDR3 is TGTGCCAGTACCGAGCCCAGGGTAACCGGGGAGCTGTTTTTT. This sequence joins TRBV6-1 and TRBJ2-2, with a tentative D call TRBD1 (5 bases). V shed 9 bases and J shed 5 bases, with 16 bases lying between them. Looked up from germline, CDR1 is MNHNS and CDR2 is SASEGT. This CDR3 is 14 amino acids long.

The chain uses TRBV5-1 and TRBJ2-1; the match to TRBD2 covers 12 bases. This CDR3 comprises 15 residues. The germline V gene encodes CDR1 SGHRS and CDR2 YFSETQ. V dropped 7 bases and J dropped 10; count of bases not matched to a gene: 12. The CDR3: CASGALAGGPGEQFF. DNA for the CDR3: TGCGCCAGCGGCGCCCTAGCGGGGGGGCCCGGGGAGCAGTTCTTC.

The chain recombines TRBV24-1 with TRBJ2-1; weak D call: TRBD2 (5 bases). V gave up 9 bases and J gave up 3 bases, with 14 bases separating them. The CDR3 is made up of 14 amino acids. Per the germline V gene, CDR1 is KGHDR and CDR2 is SFDVKD. Here the CDR3 DNA reads TGTGCCACCCCCCTCGGCGGGCGCTACAATGAGCAGTTCTTC. Protein sequence: CATPLGGRYNEQFF.

This clonotype was counted only a few times. V gene TRBV5-1 combines with J gene TRBJ2-1, with a tentative D call TRBD2 (6 bases). With 6 bases removed from V and 0 bases from J, the gap between germline ends came to 22 bases. This CDR3 contains 18 residues. Germline loops: CDR1 SGHRS, CDR2 YFSETQ. The CDR3 nucleotides are TGCGCCAGCACCCAATGGCGGCGGGAACAAAGCTCCTACAATGAGCAGTTCTTC. It translates to CASTQWRREQSSYNEQFF.

This clonotype was counted a few times. The chain recombines TRBV6-5 with TRBJ2-7; D might be TRBD2 (6 bases). CDR3 length: 15 amino acids. With 3 bases removed from V and 0 bases from J, the gap between germline ends came to 12 bases. Germline CDR1 reads MNHEY; CDR2 reads SVGAGI. CDR3 protein: CASSYGGKSSYEQYF. For the CDR3, the DNA is TGTGCCAGCAGTTATGGGGGGAAGAGCTCCTACGAGCAGTACTTC.

The chain recombines TRBV7-2 with TRBJ2-1; the match to TRBD2 covers 16 bases. J gave up 7 bases and V 5 bases, and 5 bases lay outside the gene matches. The CDR3 loop spans 16 amino acids. Germline V gene sequence: CDR1 SGHTA, CDR2 FQGNSA. The chain's CDR3 is CASSPGLAGGQNEQFF. CDR3 nucleotide sequence: TGTGCCAGCAGCCCGGGACTAGCGGGAGGGCAGAATGAGCAGTTCTTC.

V usage is TRBV24-1 and J usage is TRBJ1-5; tentatively, D is TRBD1 (6 bases). Germline V gene data show CDR1 as KGHDR and CDR2 as SFDVKD. The CDR3 sequence is 15 residues long. V was pared by 4 bases and J by 0 bases, with 9 bases between. CDR3 coding DNA: TGTGCCACCAGTGAAGGGACACTTAGCAATCAGCCCCAGCATTTT. Protein sequence: CATSEGTLSNQPQHF.

This clonotype has just a few counts. The gene calls are TRBV15 and TRBJ2-5, with 12 bases aligning to TRBD1. The CDR3 consists of 17 residues. With 3 bases clipped from V and 5 bases from J, the junction kept 10 bases outside the gene matches. Looked up from germline, CDR1 is LNHNV and CDR2 is YYDKDF (reference sequence). In nucleotides, the CDR3 is TGTGCCACCAGCAGCACTCCCGGGACAGGGGGCAGGGAGACCCAGTACTTC. Translation: CATSSTPGTGGRETQYF.

The table lists this clonotype with a few counts. This sequence joins TRBV7-3 and TRBJ2-1, with 7 bases aligning to TRBD2. The germline V gene encodes CDR1 SGHTA and CDR2 FQGTGA. This CDR3 comprises 17 residues. With 4 bases clipped from V and 6 bases from J, the junction kept 15 bases outside the gene matches. Written as DNA, the CDR3 is TGTGCCAGCAGCTCCTCTAGCGGAATTGCCTCAGGCAATGAGCAGTTCTTC. Translating it yields CASSSSSGIASGNEQFF. The full variable domain, completed using reference TRBV7-3 and TRBJ2-1, is GAGVSQTPSNKVTEKGKYVELRCDPISGHTALYWYRQSLGQGPEFLIYFQGTGAADDSGLPNDRFFAVRPEGSVSTLKIQRTERGDSAVYLCASSSSSGIASGNEQFFGPGTRLTVL.

This clonotype was detected only a few times. The rearrangement uses TRBV5-1 and TRBJ2-2; 7 nucleotides agree with TRBD1. CDR3 length: 19 amino acids. V lost 1 base to trimming and J lost 0 bases; unmatched junction nucleotides: 12. Germline V gives CDR1 SGHRS, CDR2 YFSETQ. This CDR3 is CASSLPSGQDHPNTGELFF. The CDR3, as DNA: TGCGCCAGCAGCTTGCCCAGCGGACAGGACCACCCGAACACCGGGGAGCTGTTTTTT.

The rearrangement joins TRBV2 to TRBJ1-1, with D maybe TRBD1 (5 bases). The CDR3 sequence is 14 residues long. Trimming shortened V by 3 bases and J by 5 bases, and 13 bases separated the two germline ends. CDR1 and CDR2 from the germline V gene are SNHLY and FYNNEI. The CDR3: CASSERWGGTEAFF. DNA for the CDR3: TGTGCCAGCAGTGAGAGGTGGGGGGGGACTGAAGCTTTCTTT.